This is a list of T cell receptor beta chains from one sample in a study of cytomegalovirus exposure and HLA in healthy donors. Some clones are missing from TCRdb's copy, which holds only in-frame ones; the method was immunoSEQ multiplex PCR. The sample consists of around 150,000 clones, around 76% of them appearing once. The sample taken for sequencing was PBMCs. The source of these receptors is a man between 40 and 49 years old in good health and CMV-seropositive. Each CDR3 is given without its conserved first and last residue. Size is stated for part of the rows, as once, few or many counts, or as a class when the clone is expanded.

CDR3 protein	V gene	J gene	clone size
ASSLRGQAIRVSTDTQY	TRBV7-9	TRBJ2-3	NA
SVGNNEQF	TRBV29-1	TRBJ2-1	NA
SVDRAGYGHGYT	TRBV29-1	TRBJ1-2	once
ASSPWDYLDEQF	TRBV5-6	TRBJ2-1	few
ASSDRTNSPLH	TRBV6-4	TRBJ1-6	few
ASSPMEGYT	TRBV7-2	TRBJ1-2	NA
AWSSGIGPGELF	TRBV30	TRBJ2-2	NA
AISDRTREETQY	TRBV10-3	TRBJ2-5	NA
ASSQDLGARTYEQY	TRBV4-1	TRBJ2-7	few
ASSQDFKGQGDYGYT	TRBV4-2	TRBJ1-2	NA
ASRFEVFENTEAF	TRBV5-4	TRBJ1-1	NA
ASRGQLATNEKLF	TRBV6-6	TRBJ1-4	NA
ASSFRQTGGSEQF	TRBV6-6	TRBJ2-1	few
ASSQDGLAGARQETQY	TRBV4-3	TRBJ2-5	NA
ASSFPGGVWEQY	TRBV6-1	TRBJ2-7	NA
ASSEGTHTGELF	TRBV6-4	TRBJ2-2	NA
AIAVYGTLPSHEQY	TRBV5-1	TRBJ2-7	NA
ASALVVGPGEKLF	TRBV14	TRBJ1-4	NA
ASSGGQGGNSPLH	TRBV9	TRBJ1-6	NA
ASSEGPSGYT	TRBV6-1	TRBJ1-2	NA
ASSLSVGTDSYEQY	TRBV11-2	NA	NA
ASSRQGNYNSPLH	TRBV27	TRBJ1-6	NA
ASSQDSWRGAPTDTQY	TRBV4-2	TRBJ2-3	NA
ASIPYRVIRDRPMGNQPQH	TRBV7-7	TRBJ1-5	NA
ASSLTVGQKNTEAF	TRBV5-1	TRBJ1-1	NA
ASSVQGAGTEAF	TRBV9	TRBJ1-1	few
ASSFQDTQY	TRBV5-1	TRBJ2-3	NA
ASSETGYTGELF	TRBV18	TRBJ2-2	NA
ASSAPGDYGYT	TRBV25-1	TRBJ1-2	NA
ASSRPGYNQPQH	TRBV7-2	TRBJ1-5	NA
ASSPQRANEQY	TRBV5-6	TRBJ2-7	NA